This passage covers 6 T cell receptor beta chains from one sample sequenced in a study of cytomegalovirus exposure and HLA in healthy donors. The PCR had 60 Vbeta and 13 Jbeta primers. Using immunoSEQ multiplex PCR, the repertoire was profiled, and TCRdb retains in-frame clones only, with some absent. The sample table sets out approximately 79,000 clones. Material for sequencing was PBMCs. Every receptor here comes from a boy between 10 and 17 years old in good health and CMV-seronegative.

The chain is built from TRBV30 and TRBJ1-2, with D tentatively TRBD1 (6 bases). There are 17 residues in the CDR3. CDR1 and CDR2 from the germline V gene are GTSNPN and SVGIG (reference sequence). V lost 0 bases to trimming and J lost 3 bases, with 20 bases between them. The CDR3 region has the DNA TGTGCCTGGAGTGTACTCTCTCGGGGGGGGACATACTATGGCTACACCTTC. This gives the protein CAWSVLSRGGTYYGYTF.

The chain combines TRBV7-9 with TRBJ1-2; 9 bases match TRBD1. The CDR3 consists of 17 residues. With 2 bases clipped from V and 3 bases from J, the junction kept 10 bases outside the gene matches. Looked up from germline, CDR1 is SEHNR and CDR2 is FQNEAQ (reference sequence). The CDR3 spells CASSLRQGDWRDYGYTF. As DNA, the CDR3 is TGTGCCAGCAGCTTACGACAGGGGGATTGGCGGGACTATGGCTACACCTTC.

The chain has TRBV9 and TRBJ2-1, with 9 bases identical to TRBD2. CDR1 SGDLS and CDR2 YYNGEE come from the germline V gene. V lost 0 bases, J lost 7 bases, and 8 bases stayed unmatched. The CDR3 has 16 residues. CDR3 DNA: TGTGCCAGCAGCGTAGAACATAGCGGGAGCTTTAATGAGCAGTTCTTC. Its translation is CASSVEHSGSFNEQFF. Filled out from reference TRBV9 and TRBJ2-1, the complete variable domain reads DSGVTQTPKHLITATGQRVTLRCSPRSGDLSVYWYQQSLDQGLQFLIQYYNGEERAKGNILERFSAQQFPDLHSELNLSSLELGDSALYFCASSVEHSGSFNEQFFGPGTRLTVL.

This sequence joins TRBV4-2 and TRBJ2-3, with 7 bases identical to TRBD2. The CDR3 loop spans 20 amino acids. V lost 2 bases and J lost 1; bases outside the gene matches: 18. Germline-derived CDR1 and CDR2 are LGHNA and YNFKEQ. CDR3 DNA: TGTGCCAGCAGCCAAACGGCTCTGACCCCGGGAGGTATGGGCACAGATACGCAGTATTTT. Translation: CASSQTALTPGGMGTDTQYF.

The chain uses TRBV5-1 and TRBJ2-7; 8 bases are a match to TRBD2. CDR1 and CDR2 from the germline V gene are SGHRS and YFSETQ. The CDR3 totals 15 residues. V was pared by 0 bases and J by 7 bases, with 9 bases of the junction left unmatched. Written as DNA, the CDR3 is TGCGCCAGCAGCTTGGCCCTCGGGTCGGGAGGGGAGCAGTACTTC. Protein sequence: CASSLALGSGGEQYF.

V and J are TRBV5-1 and TRBJ2-1; the match to TRBD1 covers 9 bases. V lost 0 bases, J lost 5 bases, and 0 bases stayed unmatched. The germline V gene has CDR1 SGHRS and CDR2 YFSETQ. CDR3 size: 14 residues. The CDR3 loop is CASSLGQGDNEQFF. The CDR3 nucleotides are TGCGCCAGCAGCTTGGGACAGGGGGACAATGAGCAGTTCTTC.